This section outlines one T cell receptor beta chain sequence together with its context. This sample was taken from a study of blood T cell repertoires in COVID-19. The overall study: Researchers got acute and convalescent COVID-19 samples from the United States, Italy and Spain. T cells, B-cell-depleted T cells, or PBMCs provided the cDNA or gDNA that served as material.

V lost 4 bases and J lost 2; bases outside the gene matches: 6. The CDR3 extends over 14 amino acids. The germline V gene encodes CDR1 GTSNPN and CDR2 SVGIG (reference sequence). In the original workflow: Estimates of nucleated cell counts were drawn from the amplification of reference gene primers. The repertoire was sequenced with immunoSEQ multiplex PCR; TCRdb's copy has only in-frame clones and lacks some. V, J and clone size are taken as reported in that table, and D and trimming were inferred from the DNA itself. Of some 300,000 clones in the sample, about 88% were seen once. The chain combines TRBV30 with TRBJ2-5; 8 positions agree with TRBD2. Sequenced: peripheral blood. The sequence came from a man aged 65-85 years with acute or convalescent COVID-19. CDR3 nucleotide sequence: TGTGCCTGGAATCGGGAGGGGTTGCAAGAGACCCAGTACTTC. Translating gives CAWNREGLQETQYF.